This T cell receptor (beta chain) was captured in a study of cytomegalovirus exposure and HLA in healthy donors. Study observations and caveats: As a later analysis showed, several of the most significant clusters appeared to be linked to common viral pathogens. TCR association rates varied by HLA locus in a later analysis, with DRB1 highest and HLA-C lowest. Researchers counted 180 or so TCR beta chains as cytomegalovirus-associated.

Worth noting for this clone: Its antigen is still unknown.

Primers for the PCR totalled 60 Vbeta and 13 Jbeta. The authors' processing: About 88 million unique TCR beta chains, approximately 11 million of them shared, were counted by a later analysis. TCRdb's table, derived via immunoSEQ multiplex PCR, lists solely in-frame clones and lacks some. V and J calls and clone size are as listed in that table; D and trimming were resolved from the DNA. The sample records 110,000 to 150,000 clones, 60% to 75% being singletons. The CDR3 totals 13 residues. Trimming removed 2 bases at V and 8 bases at J, with 10 bases between. Germline values: CDR1 MNHEY, CDR2 SMNVEV (reference sequence).

This chain uses TRBV27 with TRBJ2-1, with a tentative D call TRBD1 (6 bases). The sample consisted of PBMCs. The source is a man between 25 and 39 years old in good health and CMV-seronegative. Here the CDR3 reads CASSLDRFDEQFF. CDR3 bases: TGTGCCAGCAGTTTAGACAGGTTCGATGAGCAGTTCTTC.